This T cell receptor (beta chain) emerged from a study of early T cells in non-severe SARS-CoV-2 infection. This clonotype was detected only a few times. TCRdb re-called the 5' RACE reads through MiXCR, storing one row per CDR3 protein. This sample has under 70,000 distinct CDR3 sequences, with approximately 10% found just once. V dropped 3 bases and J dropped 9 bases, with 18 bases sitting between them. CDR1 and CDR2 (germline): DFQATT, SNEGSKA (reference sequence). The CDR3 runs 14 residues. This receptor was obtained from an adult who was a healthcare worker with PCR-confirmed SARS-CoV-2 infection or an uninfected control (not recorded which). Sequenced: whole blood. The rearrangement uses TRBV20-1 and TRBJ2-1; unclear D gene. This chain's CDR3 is CSASILGYGLEQFF. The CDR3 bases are TGCAGTGCTAGCATACTGGGGTACGGTCTTGAGCAGTTCTTC.